Below are 5 T cell receptor beta chains sequenced from a single sample in a study of radiotherapy plus CTLA-4 blockade in lung cancer. This table comes from immunoSEQ multiplex PCR, and its TCRdb copy is limited to in-frame clones, with some not included. This sample has about 46,000 clones, with 75% to 85% found just once. The starting material was peripheral blood, obtained from a patient treated with radiotherapy plus ipilimumab. The receptors were gathered from a human donor with non-small cell lung cancer who had a complete response to radiotherapy plus ipilimumab.

The chain employs TRBV7-2 and TRBJ1-1, with no clear D. The V and J ends lost 2 bases and 1 base respectively, with 5 bases between them. The CDR3 spans 13 residues. CDR1 is SGHTA and CDR2 is FQGNSA in the germline V gene. For the CDR3, the DNA is TGTGCCAGCAGCTTACAGTCGAACACTGAAGCTTTCTTT. Protein sequence: CASSLQSNTEAFF.

The chain carries TRBV30 and TRBJ2-7; 9 nucleotides agree with TRBD1. CDR3 length: 13 amino acids. Germline values: CDR1 GTSNPN, CDR2 SVGIG (reference sequence). J gave up 7 bases and V 2 bases, and 6 bases lay outside the gene matches. Here the CDR3 reads CAWSPGTGREQYF. CDR3 in DNA: TGTGCCTGGAGTCCGGGGACAGGGAGGGAGCAGTACTTC.

This sequence joins TRBV30 and TRBJ2-5; 8 nucleotides line up with TRBD1. The CDR3 contains 14 residues. Trimming at V came to 0 bases and at J to 2 bases, leaving 2 bases not matched to a gene. CDR1 and CDR2 (germline): GTSNPN, SVGIG (reference sequence). Here the CDR3 reads CAWSVGDRQETQYF. The CDR3 bases are TGTGCCTGGAGTGTTGGGGACAGGCAAGAGACCCAGTACTTC.

CDR3: CASSGAAGFSQPQHF. As DNA, the CDR3 is TGTGCCAGCAGCGGCGCGGCGGGGTTCAGTCAGCCCCAGCATTTT. This chain joins TRBV5-5 and TRBJ1-5; no reliable D call. CDR1 SGHKS and CDR2 YYEKEE come from the germline V gene (reference sequence). CDR3 length equals 15 residues. The V and J ends lost 4 bases and 6 bases respectively, with 17 bases between them.

The CDR3 sequence is CASSFALLPPYNEQFF. The DNA of the CDR3 is TGCGCCAGCAGCTTCGCTTTACTACCGCCGTACAATGAGCAGTTCTTC. The chain recombines TRBV5-1 with TRBJ2-1; no clear D. Germline CDR1 SGHRS, CDR2 YFSETQ. The CDR3 extends over 16 amino acids. Deletions cut 2 bases from V and 4 bases from J, with 16 bases between.